These 5 T cell receptor beta chains were all obtained from the same sample, sequenced in a study of shared clonotypes between healthy human individuals. TCRdb's table, derived via immunoSEQ multiplex PCR, lists solely in-frame clones and lacks some. The profile shows some 240,000 clones, 65% of them singletons. Sample: memory CD4+ T cells sorted from blood. The subset is: CD45RA-negative fraction. The origin of the receptors is a man aged 25 to 40 in good health.

The chain uses TRBV6-5 and TRBJ2-2; TRBD2 might be the D (5 bases). The CDR3 spans 15 residues. Between the trimmed V and J ends, which lost 3 bases and 4 bases, there was a span of 12 bases. Germline assignment: CDR1 MNHEY and CDR2 SVGAGI. CDR3 region: CASSYHGRGTGELFF. The CDR3 DNA is TGTGCCAGCAGTTATCATGGGAGAGGCACCGGGGAGCTGTTTTTT.

This chain connects TRBV9 to TRBJ2-3; weak D call: TRBD2 (6 bases). V lost 0 bases to trimming and J lost 1 base, with 12 bases between them. The germline gives CDR1 SGDLS, CDR2 YYNGEE. This CDR3 is built from 16 residues. The CDR3 loop is CASSVDRWGGTDTQYF. The CDR3 DNA is TGTGCCAGCAGCGTAGATAGATGGGGGGGCACAGATACGCAGTATTTT.

This chain connects TRBV15 to TRBJ2-1, with TRBD2 matching over 7 bases. The CDR3 runs to 17 residues. The J segment lost 0 bases and the V segment lost 1 base, leaving 6 bases of the junction unmatched. Looked up from germline, CDR1 is LNHNV and CDR2 is YYDKDF (reference sequence). CDR3 region: CATSRARGGSSYNEQFF. The CDR3 bases are TGTGCCACCAGCAGAGCTAGGGGCGGGAGCTCCTACAATGAGCAGTTCTTC.

J is TRBJ2-5 and V is TRBV10-3; D is unclear. The V and J ends lost 10 bases and 5 bases respectively, with 14 bases between them. This CDR3 spans 12 amino acids. The germline V gene encodes CDR1 ENHRY and CDR2 SYGVKD. The CDR3: CATRTHGETQYF. For the CDR3, the DNA is TGTGCCACCCGGACCCACGGGGAGACCCAGTACTTC.

The CDR3, as DNA: TGTGCCAGCAGCGTAGCTGGCGATCGGGTCACTGAAGCTTTCTTT. Translating it yields CASSVAGDRVTEAFF. V usage is TRBV9 and J usage is TRBJ1-1; no clear D. The CDR3 totals 15 residues. Germline CDR1 reads SGDLS; CDR2 reads YYNGEE. V lost 0 bases, J lost 4 bases, and 13 bases lay in between.